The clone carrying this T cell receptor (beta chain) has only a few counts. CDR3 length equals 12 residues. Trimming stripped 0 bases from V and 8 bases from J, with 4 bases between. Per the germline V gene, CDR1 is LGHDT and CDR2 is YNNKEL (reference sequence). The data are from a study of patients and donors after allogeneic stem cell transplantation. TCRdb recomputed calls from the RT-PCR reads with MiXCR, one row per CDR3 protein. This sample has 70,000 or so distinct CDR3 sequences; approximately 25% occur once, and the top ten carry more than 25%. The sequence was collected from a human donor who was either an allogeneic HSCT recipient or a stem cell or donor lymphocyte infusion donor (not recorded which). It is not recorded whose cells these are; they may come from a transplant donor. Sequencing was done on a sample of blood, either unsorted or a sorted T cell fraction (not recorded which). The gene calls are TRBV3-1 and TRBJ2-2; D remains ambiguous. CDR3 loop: CASSQDVGELFF. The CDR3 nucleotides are TGTGCCAGCAGCCAAGACGTAGGGGAGCTGTTTTTT.